Listed below are T cell receptor beta chains from one sample, sequenced in a study of CD8+ T cells in alopecia areata. The repertoire was sequenced with immunoSEQ multiplex PCR; TCRdb's copy has only in-frame clones and lacks some. The sample holds about 97,000 clones; 41% are singletons and the top ten take 1% to 1.5%. The specimen sequenced was CD4+ T cells sorted from blood. Receptor source: a human donor with alopecia areata. Both conserved end residues are part of each CDR3. Fields, in order: D gene, J gene, V gene, clone size, CDR3 length, CDR3 DNA, CDR3 protein. A D gene is named only where the DNA matches it firmly. Clone size appears in some rows only: once, few, many, or a class for an expanded clone.

D: -
J: TRBJ2-5
V: TRBV7-9
size: once
length: 13
DNA: TGTGCCAGCAGCCCCCTAGGGGGGGAGACCCAGTACTTC
CDR3: CASSPLGGETQYF

D: TRBD1
J: TRBJ2-1
V: TRBV6-5
size: once
length: 15
DNA: TGTGCCAGGGGATTAGGGACAGCCTCCTACAATGAGCAGTTCTTC
CDR3: CARGLGTASYNEQFF

D: -
J: TRBJ2-3
V: TRBV30
size: -
length: 16
DNA: TGTGCCTGGAACAACCGGGACGCGCGGTTTAGGGATACGCAGTATTTT
CDR3: CAWNNRDARFRDTQYF

D: -
J: TRBJ1-2
V: TRBV18
size: -
length: 14
DNA: TGTGCCAGCTCACCGATCCCGGGATACTATGGCTACACCTTC
CDR3: CASSPIPGYYGYTF

D: -
J: TRBJ2-1
V: TRBV29-1
size: -
length: 12
DNA: TGCAGCGTTGAGGGTCTGAACAATGAGCAGTTCTTC
CDR3: CSVEGLNNEQFF

D: TRBD2
J: TRBJ2-7
V: TRBV25-1
size: few
length: 14
DNA: TGTGCCAGCTCGGGACTAGCGGGGAGAAACGAGCAGTACTTC
CDR3: CASSGLAGRNEQYF

D: TRBD2
J: TRBJ2-3
V: TRBV27
size: -
length: 16
DNA: TGTGCCAGCAGTTTAAAACTAGCGGGACTAACAGATACGCAGTATTTT
CDR3: CASSLKLAGLTDTQYF

D: -
J: TRBJ1-2
V: TRBV25-1
size: -
length: 12
DNA: TGTGCCAGCGGCAGGGGTAACTATGGCTACACCTTC
CDR3: CASGRGNYGYTF

D: TRBD1
J: TRBJ1-2
V: TRBV2
size: once
length: 13
DNA: TGTGCCAGCAGAGACAGGGGGGGCTATGGCTACACCTTC
CDR3: CASRDRGGYGYTF

D: -
J: TRBJ1-1
V: TRBV30
size: -
length: 12
DNA: TGTGCCTGGAGTCCACAGGTTGATGAAGCTTTCTTT
CDR3: CAWSPQVDEAFF

D: TRBD1
J: TRBJ2-5
V: TRBV27
size: -
length: 16
DNA: TGTGCCAGCAGTTCATTTATTAACAGGGGACAAGAGACCCAGTACTTC
CDR3: CASSSFINRGQETQYF

D: TRBD1
J: TRBJ2-3
V: TRBV5-4
size: -
length: 14
DNA: TGTGCCATGACGGACAGGGGAGTGACAGATACGCAGTATTTT
CDR3: CAMTDRGVTDTQYF

D: -
J: TRBJ2-7
V: TRBV2
size: -
length: 17
DNA: TGTGCCAGCAGATTGGCCCTGACAGCTTCTAGCTCCTACGAGCAGTACTTC
CDR3: CASRLALTASSSYEQYF

D: TRBD1
J: TRBJ2-7
V: TRBV5-1
size: -
length: 14
DNA: TGCGCCAGCAGCTTACGACAGGGGGATGATGAGCAGTACTTC
CDR3: CASSLRQGDDEQYF

D: -
J: TRBJ1-2
V: TRBV28
size: -
length: 14
DNA: TGTGCCAGCAGTCTATACTTAGGGGGGTATGGCTACACCTTC
CDR3: CASSLYLGGYGYTF

D: TRBD1
J: TRBJ1-1
V: TRBV30
size: -
length: 11
DNA: TGTGCCTGGACTCAAAGACAGGGGGCCTTTTTT
CDR3: CAWTQRQGAFF

D: -
J: TRBJ2-2
V: TRBV7-6
size: -
length: 13
DNA: TGTGCCAGCAGTCCTGGAGGGACCGGGGAGCTGTTTTTT
CDR3: CASSPGGTGELFF

D: TRBD2
J: TRBJ2-3
V: TRBV28
size: few
length: 16
DNA: TGTGCCAGCAGTGCCAGACTAGCGGAAGGCACAGATACGCAGTATTTT
CDR3: CASSARLAEGTDTQYF

D: -
J: TRBJ2-7
V: TRBV29-1
size: -
length: 13
DNA: TGCAGCGTTCGACAGCGGTTAGCCTACGAGCAGTACTTC
CDR3: CSVRQRLAYEQYF

D: TRBD1
J: TRBJ2-7
V: TRBV25-1
size: -
length: 14
DNA: TGTGCCAGCAGTCCTGACAGGGGAAAAAACGAGCAGTACTTC
CDR3: CASSPDRGKNEQYF

D: TRBD2
J: TRBJ2-5
V: TRBV30
size: -
length: 15
DNA: TGTGCCTGGAGTGCGGGACTAGCGGCTAAGGAGACCCAGTACTTC
CDR3: CAWSAGLAAKETQYF

D: -
J: TRBJ2-6
V: TRBV7-2
size: few
length: 15
DNA: TGTGCCAGCAGCCCAGTAGGCTCTGGGGCCAACGTCCTGACTTTC
CDR3: CASSPVGSGANVLTF

D: -
J: TRBJ2-5
V: TRBV28
size: few
length: 12
DNA: TGTGCCAGCAGTCAACCCAGGGGGACTGAGTACTTC
CDR3: CASSQPRGTEYF

D: -
J: TRBJ1-1
V: TRBV14
size: few
length: 15
DNA: TGTGCCAGCAGCCTTCAGCCTTCGAGAAACACTGAAGCTTTCTTT
CDR3: CASSLQPSRNTEAFF

D: -
J: TRBJ1-1
V: TRBV5-1
size: -
length: 14
DNA: TGCGCCAGCAGCTTGACTGCAGTGAACACTGAAGCTTTCTTT
CDR3: CASSLTAVNTEAFF

D: -
J: TRBJ2-7
V: TRBV29-1
size: -
length: 12
DNA: TGCAGCGGGGGAGGTGGGTCCTACGAGCAGTACTTC
CDR3: CSGGGGSYEQYF

D: TRBD1
J: TRBJ2-6
V: TRBV14
size: -
length: 17
DNA: TGTGCCAGCAGCCTGCGGACAGGGGGCGCTGGGGCCAACGTCCTGACTTTC
CDR3: CASSLRTGGAGANVLTF

D: -
J: TRBJ2-2
V: TRBV9
size: -
length: 16
DNA: TGTGCCAGCAGCGTAGGAATGCTCGGGAACACCGGGGAGCTGTTTTTT
CDR3: CASSVGMLGNTGELFF

D: -
J: TRBJ2-7
V: TRBV30
size: -
length: 12
DNA: TGTGCCTGGAGTGTTGGTCTTTACGAGCAGTACTTC
CDR3: CAWSVGLYEQYF

D: TRBD1
J: TRBJ1-5
V: TRBV29-1
size: -
length: 12
DNA: TGCAGCCCCTGGGACAGGGAATGGCCCCAGCATTTT
CDR3: CSPWDREWPQHF

D: TRBD1
J: TRBJ2-2
V: TRBV2
size: -
length: 16
DNA: TGTGCCAGCAGTGAACTCGGGACAGGGAACACCGGGGAGCTGTTTTTT
CDR3: CASSELGTGNTGELFF

D: -
J: TRBJ2-2
V: TRBV2
size: -
length: 15
DNA: TGTGCCAGCATTATTGAGCGGGCGAACACCGGGGAGCTGTTTTTT
CDR3: CASIIERANTGELFF

D: -
J: TRBJ1-1
V: TRBV29-1
size: -
length: 13
DNA: TGCAGCGTTGGGCCGTCAGCTAACACTGAAGCTTTCTTT
CDR3: CSVGPSANTEAFF

D: TRBD2
J: TRBJ2-3
V: TRBV30
size: few
length: 17
DNA: TGTGCCTGGAGTAACCCTCTCCGGGACTACAGCACAGATACGCAGTATTTT
CDR3: CAWSNPLRDYSTDTQYF

D: TRBD2
J: TRBJ2-7
V: TRBV9
size: -
length: 15
DNA: TGTGCCAGCAGCGTAGCTACTAGCGGGAGAGGCGAGCAGTACTTC
CDR3: CASSVATSGRGEQYF

D: TRBD1
J: TRBJ1-2
V: TRBV29-1
size: few
length: 13
DNA: TGCAGCGTTGAGAAGGGACAGGGCTATGGCTACACCTTC
CDR3: CSVEKGQGYGYTF

D: TRBD1
J: TRBJ2-3
V: TRBV28
size: few
length: 16
DNA: TGTGCCAGCAGTCCCTCCCGGACAGGCCGCACAGATACGCAGTATTTT
CDR3: CASSPSRTGRTDTQYF

D: TRBD1
J: TRBJ1-5
V: TRBV27
size: -
length: 17
DNA: TGTGCCAGCAGTCCCCGATACAGGGGAATAATGGATCAGCCCCAGCATTTT
CDR3: CASSPRYRGIMDQPQHF

D: TRBD1
J: TRBJ2-7
V: TRBV11-2
size: once
length: 14
DNA: TGTGCCAGCAGCTTAACAGGGGCGGGCTACGAGCAGTACTTC
CDR3: CASSLTGAGYEQYF

D: -
J: TRBJ1-1
V: TRBV5-1
size: -
length: 14
DNA: TGCGCCAGCAGACTCGTCCTACTGGACACTGAAGCTTTCTTT
CDR3: CASRLVLLDTEAFF

D: TRBD2
J: TRBJ2-3
V: TRBV29-1
size: few
length: 14
DNA: TGCAGCGTTATGGGGGGGGAACCGAGCGATACGCAGTATTTT
CDR3: CSVMGGEPSDTQYF

D: -
J: TRBJ2-3
V: TRBV7-2
size: few
length: 12
DNA: TGTGCCAGCAGCTCCCGCACAGATACGCAGTATTTT
CDR3: CASSSRTDTQYF

D: TRBD1
J: TRBJ2-7
V: TRBV12-5
size: few
length: 16
DNA: TGTGCTAGTGGTTTGGTAACTGGACAGGGGATCCACGAGCAGTACTTC
CDR3: CASGLVTGQGIHEQYF

D: TRBD2
J: TRBJ2-7
V: TRBV6-5
size: -
length: 16
DNA: TGTGCCAGCAGTTACTCGCGGATGGGCGGGAGAGGCGAGCAGTACTTC
CDR3: CASSYSRMGGRGEQYF

D: -
J: TRBJ2-2
V: TRBV19
size: -
length: 16
DNA: TGTGCCAGTAGTATTGCGGCGGGGACATACACCGGGGAGCTGTTTTTT
CDR3: CASSIAAGTYTGELFF

D: -
J: TRBJ1-5
V: TRBV5-1
size: -
length: 13
DNA: TGCGCCAGCAGCCCGGAGGGGGTTGGCCCCCAGCATTTT
CDR3: CASSPEGVGPQHF

D: -
J: TRBJ2-1
V: TRBV12-5
size: few
length: 16
DNA: TGTGCTAGTGGCCCAACTCCTAGCCCCGTGTACAATGAGCAGTTCTTC
CDR3: CASGPTPSPVYNEQFF

D: TRBD1
J: TRBJ2-7
V: TRBV5-6
size: -
length: 15
DNA: TGTGCCAGCAGCTTCGGGACAGGGGGTATTTACGAGCAGTACTTC
CDR3: CASSFGTGGIYEQYF

D: -
J: TRBJ1-1
V: TRBV7-2
size: -
length: 16
DNA: TGTGCCAGCAGCTTAGCCGGGTTCAGACAGAACACTGAAGCTTTCTTT
CDR3: CASSLAGFRQNTEAFF

D: TRBD1
J: TRBJ2-2
V: TRBV6-5
size: -
length: 14
DNA: TGTGCCAGCAGTCCCTCCGGGACAGGAAGGGAGCTGTTTTTT
CDR3: CASSPSGTGRELFF

D: -
J: TRBJ2-3
V: TRBV29-1
size: few
length: 15
DNA: TGCAGCGTTCAAAAGGTGGGGGGACGCACAGATACGCAGTATTTT
CDR3: CSVQKVGGRTDTQYF

D: TRBD2
J: TRBJ2-3
V: TRBV6-5
size: -
length: 13
DNA: TGTGCCAGCGGGACTAGCGGCACAGATACGCAGTATTTT
CDR3: CASGTSGTDTQYF

D: -
J: TRBJ2-7
V: TRBV19
size: few
length: 12
DNA: TGTGCCAGTAGTGTCGGGGGTTACGAGCAGTACTTC
CDR3: CASSVGGYEQYF

D: TRBD1
J: TRBJ2-3
V: TRBV2
size: -
length: 15
DNA: TGTGCCAGCAACCGGGACAGGATAAAAACAGATACGCAGTATTTT
CDR3: CASNRDRIKTDTQYF